The present TCR beta chain was sequenced within a study of control samples from healthy donors and cancer patients. Germline V gene data show CDR1 as MNHEY and CDR2 as SMNVEV (reference sequence). The V end lost 3 bases, the J end lost 4 bases, and 10 bases lay between the germline ends. The CDR3 loop spans 14 amino acids. Assay: immunoSEQ multiplex PCR; the TCRdb copy retains only in-frame clones and omits some. The table includes 100,000 or so clones, roughly 87% detected once. The gene calls are TRBV27 and TRBJ1-3; D perhaps matches TRBD1 (6 bases). The sequenced sample was blood. This sequence was found in a woman in her fifties or sixties in good health. CDR3 sequence: CASSLGGLGNTIYF. The DNA of the CDR3 is TGTGCCAGCAGTTTGGGGGGGCTGGGAAACACCATATATTTT.